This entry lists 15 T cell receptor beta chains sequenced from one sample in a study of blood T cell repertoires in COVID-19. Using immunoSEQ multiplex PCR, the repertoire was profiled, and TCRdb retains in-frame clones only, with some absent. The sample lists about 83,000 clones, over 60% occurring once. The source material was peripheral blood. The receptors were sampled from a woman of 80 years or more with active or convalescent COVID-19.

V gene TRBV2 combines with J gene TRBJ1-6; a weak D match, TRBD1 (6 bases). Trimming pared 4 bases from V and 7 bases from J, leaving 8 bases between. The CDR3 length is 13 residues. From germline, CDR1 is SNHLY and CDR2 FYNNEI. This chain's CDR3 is CASSVGANSPLHF. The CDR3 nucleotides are TGTGCCAGCAGTGTGGGGGCCAATTCACCCCTCCACTTT. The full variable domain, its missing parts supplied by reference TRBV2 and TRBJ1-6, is EPEVTQTPSHQVTQMGQEVILRCVPISNHLYFYWYRQILGQKVEFLVSFYNNEISEKSEIFDDQFSVERPDGSNFTLKIRSTKLEDSAMYFCASSVGANSPLHFGNGTRLTVT.

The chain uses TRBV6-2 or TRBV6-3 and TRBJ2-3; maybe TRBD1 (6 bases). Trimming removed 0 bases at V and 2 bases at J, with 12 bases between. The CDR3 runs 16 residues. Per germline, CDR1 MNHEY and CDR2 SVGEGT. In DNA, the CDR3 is TGTGCCAGCAGTTACTCTTCCAGGGACAACACAGATACGCAGTATTTT. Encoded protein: CASSYSSRDNTDTQYF.

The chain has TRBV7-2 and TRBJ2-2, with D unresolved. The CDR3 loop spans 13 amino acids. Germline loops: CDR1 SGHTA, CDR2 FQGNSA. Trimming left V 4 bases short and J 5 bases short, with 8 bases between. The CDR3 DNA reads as TGTGCCAGCAGCTCTCCCGGGACCGGGGAGCTGTTTTTT. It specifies CASSSPGTGELFF.

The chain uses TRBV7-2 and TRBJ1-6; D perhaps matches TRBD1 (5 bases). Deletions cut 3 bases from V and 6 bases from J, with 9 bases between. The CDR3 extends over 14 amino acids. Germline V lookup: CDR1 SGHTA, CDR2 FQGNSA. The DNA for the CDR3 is TGTGCCAGCAGCTTTCAGGGTTCTAATTCACCCCTCCACTTT. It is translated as CASSFQGSNSPLHF. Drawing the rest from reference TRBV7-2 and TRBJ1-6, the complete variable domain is GAGVSQSPSNKVTEKGKDVELRCDPISGHTALYWYRQSLGQGLEFLIYFQGNSAPDKSGLPSDRFSAERTGGSVSTLTIQRTQQEDSAVYLCASSFQGSNSPLHFGNGTRLTVT.

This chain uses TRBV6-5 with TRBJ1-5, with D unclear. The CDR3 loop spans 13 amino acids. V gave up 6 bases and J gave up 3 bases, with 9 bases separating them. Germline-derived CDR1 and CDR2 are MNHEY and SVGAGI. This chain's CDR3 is CASRRAVNQPQHF. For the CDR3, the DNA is TGTGCCAGCAGGCGGGCAGTCAATCAGCCCCAGCATTTT.

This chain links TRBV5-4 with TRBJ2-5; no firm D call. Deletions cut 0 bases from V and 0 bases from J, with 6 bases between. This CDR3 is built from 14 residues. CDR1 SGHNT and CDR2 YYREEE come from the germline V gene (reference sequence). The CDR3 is CASSLEQYQETQYF. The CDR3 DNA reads TGTGCCAGCAGCTTGGAACAGTACCAAGAGACCCAGTACTTC.

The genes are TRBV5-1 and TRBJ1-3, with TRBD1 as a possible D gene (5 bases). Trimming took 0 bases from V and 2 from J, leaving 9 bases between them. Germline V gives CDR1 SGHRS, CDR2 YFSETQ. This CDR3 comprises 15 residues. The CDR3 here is CASSLEGQAGNTIYF. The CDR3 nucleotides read TGCGCCAGCAGCTTGGAAGGACAAGCTGGAAACACCATATATTTT.

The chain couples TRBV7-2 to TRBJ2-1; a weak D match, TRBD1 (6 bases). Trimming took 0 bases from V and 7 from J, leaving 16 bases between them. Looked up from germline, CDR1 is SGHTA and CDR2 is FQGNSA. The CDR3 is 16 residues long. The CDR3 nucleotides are TGTGCCAGCAGCTTAGCGGGGGCGGGTCCATTTAATGAGCAGTTCTTC. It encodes CASSLAGAGPFNEQFF.

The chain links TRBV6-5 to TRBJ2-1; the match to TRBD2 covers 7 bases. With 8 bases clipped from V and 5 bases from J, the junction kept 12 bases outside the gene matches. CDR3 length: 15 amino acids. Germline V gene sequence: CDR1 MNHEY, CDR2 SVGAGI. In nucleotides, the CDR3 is TGTGCCAGCGCCCTTTTGGGGACTATAGACAATGAGCAGTTCTTC. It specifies CASALLGTIDNEQFF.

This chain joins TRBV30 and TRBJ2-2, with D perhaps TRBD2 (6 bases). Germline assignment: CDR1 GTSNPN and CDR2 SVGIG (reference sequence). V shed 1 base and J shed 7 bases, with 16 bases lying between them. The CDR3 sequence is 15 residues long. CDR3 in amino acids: CAWSARDLDGGELFF. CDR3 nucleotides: TGTGCCTGGAGTGCCCGGGACTTAGACGGCGGGGAGCTGTTTTTT. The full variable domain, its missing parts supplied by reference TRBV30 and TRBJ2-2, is SQTIHQWPATLVQPVGSPLSLECTVEGTSNPNLYWYRQAAGRGLQLLFYSVGIGQISSEVPQNLSASRPQDRQFILSSKKLLLSDSGFYLCAWSARDLDGGELFFGEGSRLTVL.

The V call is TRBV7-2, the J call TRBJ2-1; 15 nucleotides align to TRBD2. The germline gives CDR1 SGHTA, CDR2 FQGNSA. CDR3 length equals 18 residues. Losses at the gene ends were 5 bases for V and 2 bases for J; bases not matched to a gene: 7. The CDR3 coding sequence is TGTGCCAGCAGCCACCGGGGGACTAGCGGGGGGCCCTACAATGAGCAGTTCTTC. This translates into CASSHRGTSGGPYNEQFF. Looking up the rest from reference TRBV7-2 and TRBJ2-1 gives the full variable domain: GAGVSQSPSNKVTEKGKDVELRCDPISGHTALYWYRQSLGQGLEFLIYFQGNSAPDKSGLPSDRFSAERTGGSVSTLTIQRTQQEDSAVYLCASSHRGTSGGPYNEQFFGPGTRLTVL.

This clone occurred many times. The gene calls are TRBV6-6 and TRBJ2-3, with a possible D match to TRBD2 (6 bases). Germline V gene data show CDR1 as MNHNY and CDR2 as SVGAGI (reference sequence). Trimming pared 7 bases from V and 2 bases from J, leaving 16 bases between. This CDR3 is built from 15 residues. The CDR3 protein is CASIRRGSTTDTQYF. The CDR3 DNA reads TGTGCCAGCATTCGACGGGGGAGCACCACAGATACGCAGTATTTT.

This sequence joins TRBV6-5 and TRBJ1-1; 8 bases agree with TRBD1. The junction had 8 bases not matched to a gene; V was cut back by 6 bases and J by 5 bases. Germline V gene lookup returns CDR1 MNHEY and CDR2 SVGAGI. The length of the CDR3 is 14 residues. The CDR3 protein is CASSQQGDGTEAFF. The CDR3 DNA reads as TGTGCCAGCAGCCAACAGGGGGATGGAACTGAAGCTTTCTTT.

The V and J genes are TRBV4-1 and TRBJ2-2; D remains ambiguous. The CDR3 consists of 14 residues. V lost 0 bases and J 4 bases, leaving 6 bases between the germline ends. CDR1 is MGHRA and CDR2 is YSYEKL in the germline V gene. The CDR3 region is CASSQEAGTGELFF. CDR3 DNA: TGCGCCAGCAGCCAAGAGGCAGGCACCGGGGAGCTGTTTTTT.

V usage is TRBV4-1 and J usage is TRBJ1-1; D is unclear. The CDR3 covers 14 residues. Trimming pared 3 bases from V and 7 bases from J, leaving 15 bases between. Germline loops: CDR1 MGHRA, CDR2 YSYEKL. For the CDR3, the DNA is TGCGCCAGCAGCCATCCCGGACGGGATAGTGAAGCTTTCTTT. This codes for CASSHPGRDSEAFF.